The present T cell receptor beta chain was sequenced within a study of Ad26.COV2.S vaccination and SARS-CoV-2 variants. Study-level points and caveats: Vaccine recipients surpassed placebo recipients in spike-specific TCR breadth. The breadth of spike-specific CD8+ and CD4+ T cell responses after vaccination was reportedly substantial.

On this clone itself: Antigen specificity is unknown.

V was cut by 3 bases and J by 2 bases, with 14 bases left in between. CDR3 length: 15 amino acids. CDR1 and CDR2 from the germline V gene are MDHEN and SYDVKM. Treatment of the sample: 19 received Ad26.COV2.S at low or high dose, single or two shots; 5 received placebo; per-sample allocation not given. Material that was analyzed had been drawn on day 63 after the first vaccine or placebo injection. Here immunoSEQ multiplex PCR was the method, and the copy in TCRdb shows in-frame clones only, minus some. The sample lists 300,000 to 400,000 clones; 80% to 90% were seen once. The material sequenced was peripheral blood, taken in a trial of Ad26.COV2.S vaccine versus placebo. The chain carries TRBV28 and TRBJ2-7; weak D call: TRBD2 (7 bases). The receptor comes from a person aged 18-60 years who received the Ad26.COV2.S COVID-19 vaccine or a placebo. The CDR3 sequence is CASSFVGGPTYEQYF. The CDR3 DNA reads TGTGCCAGCAGTTTCGTCGGGGGGCCGACCTACGAGCAGTACTTC.